These 18 T cell receptor beta chains came from one sample sequenced in a study of response to subunit inactivated influenza vaccine. From the RT-PCR reads, TCRdb called clonotypes with MiXCR, one entry per CDR3 protein. The repertoire includes approximately 700,000 distinct CDR3 sequences, 15% to 18% of them detected once, and roughly 12% sits in the top ten. The sample was PBMCs from blood, taken 11 to 12 days after vaccination. All receptors come from a man aged 45 to 65 who received an inactivated influenza vaccine.

As for this clonotype: Compared with germline, one end of the junction differs, possibly owing to a read error. The chain carries TRBV11-2 and TRBJ2-7; 7 nucleotides line up with TRBD2. Per germline, CDR1 SGHAT and CDR2 FQNNGV. This CDR3 contains 16 residues. Here the CDR3 reads CDSSFRSGTPLYEQYF. The CDR3 region has the DNA TGTGACAGCAGCTTTCGGAGCGGGACCCCCCTCTACGAGCAGTACTTC.

The chain is built from TRBV7-2 and TRBJ2-7; 7 bases align to TRBD1. The germline gives CDR1 SGHTA, CDR2 FQGNSA. The CDR3 is 13 amino acids. Trimming removed 4 bases from V and 6 bases from J; junction bases left unmatched: 6. The CDR3 sequence is CASSSIEGAEQYF. CDR3 nucleotide sequence: TGTGCCAGCAGCTCCATCGAGGGGGCCGAGCAGTACTTC. Combining the CDR3 with reference TRBV7-2 and TRBJ2-7 gives the whole variable domain GAGVSQSPSNKVTEKGKDVELRCDPISGHTALYWYRQSLGQGLEFLIYFQGNSAPDKSGLPSDRFSAERTGGSVSTLTIQRTQQEDSAVYLCASSSIEGAEQYFGPGTRLTVT.

This chain joins TRBV7-6 and TRBJ2-5; D gene unclear. CDR3 length: 15 residues. Germline values: CDR1 SGHVS, CDR2 FNYEAQ. The germline V and J ends were trimmed by 2 bases and 1 base, with 11 bases remaining between them. CDR3 protein: CASSLLKGSQETQYF. The CDR3 nucleotides are TGTGCCAGCAGCTTATTGAAAGGTTCCCAAGAGACCCAGTACTTC.

There are a few counts of this clonotype. CDR3 region: CASSLTQGAHGYTF. CDR3 coding DNA: TGTGCCAGCAGCTTAACACAGGGGGCGCATGGCTACACCTTC. The genes are TRBV7-9 and TRBJ1-2; 9 nucleotides line up with TRBD1. The ends lost 2 bases at V and 6 bases at J; junction bases unmatched: 4. This CDR3 has 14 amino acids. Per the germline V gene, CDR1 is SEHNR and CDR2 is FQNEAQ (reference sequence). Filled out from reference TRBV7-9 and TRBJ1-2, the complete variable domain reads DTGVSQNPRHKITKRGQNVTFRCDPISEHNRLYWYRQTLGQGPEFLTYFQNEAQLEKSRLLSDRFSAERPKGSFSTLEIQRTEQGDSAMYLCASSLTQGAHGYTFGSGTRLTVV.

This clonotype was observed a handful of times. The J gene is TRBJ2-7, the V gene TRBV4-3; either TRBD1 or TRBD2 may supply D (6 bases each). V was pared by 0 bases and J by 6 bases, with 15 bases between. This CDR3 contains 15 residues. Looked up from germline, CDR1 is LGHNA and CDR2 is YSLEER. In DNA form, the CDR3 reads TGCGCCAGCAGCCAAGATGTGTTACAGGGAGGCGAGCAGTACTTC. Its protein product is CASSQDVLQGGEQYF.

The chain has TRBV20-1 and TRBJ2-6; D not resolved. CDR1 and CDR2 (germline): DFQATT, SNEGSKA (reference sequence). Trimming pared 2 bases from V and 0 bases from J, leaving 11 bases between. CDR3 length: 16 amino acids. Here the CDR3 DNA reads TGCAGTGCTAGAAAGACCGAAGGCTCTGGGGCCAACGTCCTGACTTTC. The encoded protein is CSARKTEGSGANVLTF.

This clonotype has more than one count but fewer than ten. This rearrangement joins TRBV6-2 or TRBV6-3 to TRBJ1-2; D might be TRBD1 (5 bases). The germline CDR1 and CDR2 sequences are MNHEY and SVGEGT. This CDR3 has 13 amino acids. Trimming left V 5 bases short and J 4 bases short, with 11 bases between. CDR3 sequence: CASSPQARYGYTF. CDR3 DNA sequence: TGTGCCAGCAGTCCACAGGCGCGCTATGGCTACACCTTC.

This clonotype came up a few times. The V gene is TRBV10-3, the J gene TRBJ2-5; no definite D call. The germline V gene has CDR1 ENHRY and CDR2 SYGVKD. Trimming removed 5 bases from V and 5 bases from J, with 15 bases in between. The CDR3 runs to 14 residues. The CDR3 DNA reads as TGTGCCATCAGTAACTCCACTCCTTTGGAGACCCAGTACTTC. Amino acid sequence: CAISNSTPLETQYF.

This clonotype was detected a few times. The V gene is TRBV5-6, the J gene TRBJ2-3; D gene ambiguous. The V and J ends lost 0 bases and 2 bases respectively, with 10 bases between them. Germline V lookup: CDR1 SGHDT, CDR2 YYEEEE. There are 15 residues in the CDR3. CDR3 region: CASSLGGSYTDTQYF. DNA for the CDR3: TGTGCCAGCAGCTTGGGGGGTTCATACACAGATACGCAGTATTTT.

This sequence joins TRBV3-1 and TRBJ2-7, with a tentative D call TRBD1 (5 bases). Trimming removed 6 bases at V and 2 bases at J, with 17 bases between. The CDR3 spans 15 residues. The germline CDR1 and CDR2 sequences are LGHDT and YNNKEL (reference sequence). CDR3 in DNA: TGTGCCAGCAGGAAACCCCCTGGCAGGGCCTACGAGCAGTACTTC. This gives the protein CASRKPPGRAYEQYF.

A few counts support this clonotype. The chain joins TRBV4-3 to TRBJ2-1; 11 nucleotides agree with TRBD2. J gave up 5 bases and V 5 bases, and 14 bases lay outside the gene matches. Germline lookup yields CDR1 LGHNA and CDR2 YSLEER. The CDR3 runs to 18 residues. This CDR3 is CASSRIAGGPGRNNEQFF. DNA for the CDR3: TGCGCCAGCAGCAGAATAGCGGGAGGGCCCGGCAGAAACAATGAGCAGTTCTTC.

The rearrangement uses TRBV15 and TRBJ2-3; TRBD1 aligns across 10 bases. The CDR3 is 17 residues long. V shed 0 bases and J 6 bases; nucleotides not matched to a gene: 9. CDR1 is LNHNV and CDR2 is YYDKDF in the germline V gene (reference sequence). The CDR3: CATSRDFRTGGPDTQYF. The CDR3, as DNA: TGTGCCACCAGCAGAGATTTTCGGACAGGGGGGCCCGATACGCAGTATTTT.

This clonotype was seen a few times. The chain couples TRBV5-1 to TRBJ2-2, with no clear D. From germline, CDR1 is SGHRS and CDR2 YFSETQ. This CDR3 is 14 amino acids long. Trimming stripped 0 bases from V and 1 base from J, with 4 bases between. CDR3 in amino acids: CASSLVQNTGELFF. The CDR3 nucleotides are TGCGCCAGCAGCTTGGTGCAGAACACCGGGGAGCTGTTTTTT.

Only a few counts were recorded for this clonotype. V gene TRBV10-3 combines with J gene TRBJ2-1; D is perhaps TRBD1 (6 bases). The V end was cut by 2 bases, the J end by 9 bases, with 14 bases between. CDR1 is ENHRY and CDR2 is SYGVKD in the germline V gene. The CDR3 is 14 amino acids. The CDR3: CAISEGQGWVEQFF. The DNA for the CDR3 is TGTGCCATCAGTGAGGGGCAGGGGTGGGTTGAGCAGTTCTTC.

In its sample, this clonotype was seen many times. The V call is TRBV28, the J call TRBJ1-5; D remains ambiguous. The V gene's germline CDR1 is MDHEN and CDR2 SYDVKM. V lost 5 bases to trimming and J lost 0 bases, with 5 bases between them. The CDR3 spans 13 residues. The CDR3 loop reads CASSIGSNQPQHF. The CDR3 bases are TGTGCCAGCAGTATCGGTAGCAATCAGCCCCAGCATTTT.

This clonotype has only a few counts. The chain combines TRBV20-1 with TRBJ2-7; 8 bases are a match to TRBD2. The CDR3 sequence is 14 residues long. Germline loops: CDR1 DFQATT, CDR2 SNEGSKA (reference sequence). Trimming took 2 bases from V and 3 from J; bases not matched to a gene: 6. The CDR3 coding sequence is TGCAGTGCTAGACGCCGGGAGGGGAACTACGAGCAGTACTTC. It specifies CSARRREGNYEQYF.

V and J are TRBV12-3 or TRBV12-4 and TRBJ1-3; 9 bases are a match to TRBD1. J was trimmed by 8 bases and V by 7 bases; bases with no gene match: 6. This CDR3 has 13 amino acids. The CDR3 sequence is CASNPDRGDTIYF. CDR3 sequence (DNA): TGTGCCAGCAACCCGGACAGGGGAGACACCATATATTTT.

The chain carries TRBV20-1 and TRBJ2-5; 7 nucleotides line up with TRBD1. This CDR3 region has 15 residues. Trimming removed 0 bases from V and 4 bases from J; junction bases left unmatched: 8. CDR1 is DFQATT, CDR2 SNEGSKA, per germline (reference sequence). The CDR3 spells CSARDFNRGRETQYF. CDR3 DNA: TGCAGTGCTAGAGATTTTAACAGGGGAAGAGAGACCCAGTACTTC.